This TCR beta chain was profiled in a study of cytomegalovirus exposure and HLA in healthy donors. Only one count was recorded for this clone. Only in-frame clones appear in the TCRdb table, and some are missing; sequencing was by immunoSEQ multiplex PCR. The repertoire includes 100,000 to 150,000 clones, over 90% of them detected once, and less than 1.5% sits in the top ten. The germline gives CDR1 SGHRS, CDR2 YFSETQ. Unmatched junction bases numbered 18, after V lost 4 bases and J lost 3 bases. The CDR3 loop spans 18 amino acids. The rearrangement links TRBV5-1 to TRBJ2-7; 8 positions match TRBD2. The material sequenced was PBMCs. The origin of this receptor is a woman between 18 and 29 years old in good health and CMV-seronegative. The CDR3 DNA sequence: TGCGCCAGCAGCCCCAAGGAATATAGACTAGCGCGGAACTACGAGCAGTACTTC. It translates to CASSPKEYRLARNYEQYF.